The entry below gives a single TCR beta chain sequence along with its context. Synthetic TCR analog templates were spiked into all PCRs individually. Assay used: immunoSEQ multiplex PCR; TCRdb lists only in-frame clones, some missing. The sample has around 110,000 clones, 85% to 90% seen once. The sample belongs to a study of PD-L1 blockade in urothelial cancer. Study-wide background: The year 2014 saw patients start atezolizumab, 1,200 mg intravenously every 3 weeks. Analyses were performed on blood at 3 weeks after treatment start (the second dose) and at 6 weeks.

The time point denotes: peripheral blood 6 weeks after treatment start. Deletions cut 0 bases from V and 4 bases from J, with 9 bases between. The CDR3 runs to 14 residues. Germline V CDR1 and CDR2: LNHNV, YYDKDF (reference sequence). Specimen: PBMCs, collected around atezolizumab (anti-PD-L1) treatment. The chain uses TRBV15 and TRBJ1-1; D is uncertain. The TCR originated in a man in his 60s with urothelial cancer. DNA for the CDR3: TGTGCCACCAGCAGAGAGGGCGGGCCCACTGAAGCTTTCTTT. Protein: CATSREGGPTEAFF.